This TCR beta chain was documented in a study of blood T cell repertoires in COVID-19. Overall study context: The United States, Italy and Spain supplied acute and convalescent COVID-19 samples.

This CDR3 comprises 14 residues. V lost 1 base and J lost 8, with 12 bases in between. Per the germline V gene, CDR1 is LGHNA and CDR2 is YNFKEQ. As processed by the authors: Amplification from reference gene primers served as the basis for estimated nucleated cell counts. Sequencing was performed with immunoSEQ multiplex PCR; in TCRdb, only in-frame clones are kept and a portion is missing. D and trimming were read from the DNA, whereas the V and J calls and clone size are those reported in that table. Of some 12,000 clones listed, roughly 82% are singletons. The receptor's source is an older woman with acute or convalescent COVID-19. The V gene is TRBV4-2, the J gene TRBJ1-3; D not certain. The sample comprised peripheral blood. The CDR3, as DNA: TGTGCCAGCAGCCAAGCCGCGGGAATTGACACCATATATTTT. It codes for CASSQAAGIDTIYF.